This TCR beta chain was obtained from a study of follicular helper T cells after annual influenza vaccination. Background on the study: For some subjects, blood spans the 2013-2014, 2014-2015 and 2015-2016 annual vaccinations.

The time point denotes: 2013-2014 season, 7 days after vaccination. Vaccine contraindications, substance abuse, HIV/AIDS, active malignancy and active illness excluded donors. TCRB was sequenced at Survey level resolution. The table came from immunoSEQ multiplex PCR; TCRdb's copy has only in-frame clones and leaves some out. The sample lists 9,700 or so clones; 84% were seen once. Trimming took off 5 bases at V and 11 bases at J, with 18 bases between the two ends. The germline V gene encodes CDR1 MNHNY and CDR2 SVGAGI (reference sequence). The CDR3 has 13 amino acids. The sequencing used CXCR5- memory CD4+ T cells sorted from blood, collected 7 days after influenza vaccination. This sequence joins TRBV6-6 and TRBJ1-1; D gene ambiguous. The sequence came from an adult who received the influenza vaccine. The CDR3 DNA follows: TGTGCCAGCAGTCCCGCGGAGTCCTGGAGGGCTTTCTTT. The encoded protein is CASSPAESWRAFF.